The 10 T cell receptor beta chains below were found in one sample sequenced in a study of human T cells and chemical hapten exposure. This sample's time point: pre-sensitization, week 0. Specified treatment: therapeutic diphenylcyclopropenone sensitization with weekly scalp DPC. TCRdb re-called the RACE reads through MiXCR, storing one row per CDR3 protein. In the table there are about 85,000 distinct CDR3 sequences, 7.5% to 9.5% of which are singletons. The sample in question was whole blood, obtained in connection with sensitization to the hapten diphenylcyclopropenone (DPC). These receptors were taken from a man between 40 and 49 years old with alopecia areata. Some clones in this sample may be carry-over from other donors' samples.

This clonotype has just a few counts. The chain links TRBV27 to TRBJ2-3, with 8 bases aligning to TRBD1. The CDR3 sequence is 14 residues long. V dropped 4 bases and J dropped 4; count of bases not matched to a gene: 4. Germline V gives CDR1 MNHEY, CDR2 SMNVEV (reference sequence). In DNA form, the CDR3 reads TGTGCCAGCAGTTCCAGGGGGCGTCCAGATACGCAGTATTTT. This sequence encodes CASSSRGRPDTQYF.

Ten or more counts support this clonotype. The J gene is TRBJ1-5, the V gene TRBV6-6; possible D gene TRBD1, 6 bases. Germline V CDR1 and CDR2: MNHNY, SVGAGI (reference sequence). V lost 6 bases and J lost 6, with 15 bases in between. This CDR3 has 14 amino acids. The chain's CDR3 is CASRSEGGGQPQHF. The CDR3 DNA sequence: TGTGCCAGCAGGTCCGAGGGGGGGGGTCAGCCCCAGCATTTT.

In its sample, this clonotype was seen many times. The J gene is TRBJ1-2, the V gene TRBV5-4, with unresolved D. This CDR3 is 14 amino acids long. V gave up 0 bases and J gave up 4 bases, with 10 bases separating them. The germline V gene encodes CDR1 SGHNT and CDR2 YYREEE (reference sequence). The CDR3: CASSLEVAAYGYTF. The CDR3 coding sequence is TGTGCCAGCAGCTTGGAGGTGGCGGCCTATGGCTACACCTTC.

The sample holds many counts of this clonotype. V is TRBV4-1 and J is TRBJ2-7; D possibly uses TRBD1 or TRBD2 (5 bases each). This CDR3 spans 13 amino acids. V lost 5 bases to trimming and J lost 4 bases, with 12 bases between them. Germline CDR1 is MGHRA and CDR2 is YSYEKL. The CDR3 nucleotides are TGCGCCAGCAGCATTTCCGAGGGGTACGAGCAGTACGTC. This translates into CASSISEGYEQYV.

This clonotype was seen at least ten times. V is TRBV3-1 and J is TRBJ1-1, with 7 bases lining up with TRBD1. CDR1 is LGHDT and CDR2 is YNNKEL in the germline V gene (reference sequence). The CDR3 runs to 14 residues. J gave up 5 bases and V 4 bases, and 7 bases lay outside the gene matches. The CDR3 DNA follows: TGTGCCAGCAGCCGACGACAGGGATCGACTGAAGCTTTCTTT. The encoded protein is CASSRRQGSTEAFF. The whole variable domain, filled in from reference TRBV3-1 and TRBJ1-1, reads DTAVSQTPKYLVTQMGNDKSIKCEQNLGHDTMYWYKQDSKKFLKIMFSYNNKELIINETVPNRFSPKSPDKAHLNLHINSLELGDSAVYFCASSRRQGSTEAFFGQGTRLTVV.

This clonotype occurred many times. The gene calls are TRBV20-1 and TRBJ1-5; unclear D gene. CDR1 DFQATT and CDR2 SNEGSKA come from the germline V gene (reference sequence). This CDR3 contains 13 residues. Trimming shortened V by 0 bases and J by 0 bases, and 3 bases separated the two germline ends. In nucleotides, the CDR3 is TGCAGTGCTAGAGAGATTAGCAATCAGCCCCAGCATTTT. Protein sequence: CSAREISNQPQHF.

This clonotype was counted a few times. The chain links TRBV6-1 to TRBJ2-7, with D tentatively TRBD1 (5 bases). Trimming shortened V by 0 bases and J by 5 bases, and 11 bases separated the two germline ends. CDR1 is MNHNS and CDR2 is SASEGT in the germline V gene. This CDR3 contains 14 residues. The CDR3 nucleotides are TGTGCCAGCAGTGAAGCGCTTCAGGGCGACGAGCAGTACGTC. Its protein product is CASSEALQGDEQYV.

This clonotype was seen only a few times. V usage is TRBV6-6 and J usage is TRBJ1-5; D is unclear. Germline V gene data show CDR1 as MNHNY and CDR2 as SVGAGI (reference sequence). V lost 8 bases, J lost 3 bases, and 11 bases lay in between. This CDR3 is 13 amino acids long. CDR3 loop: CASGSRYNQPQHF. The DNA for the CDR3 is TGTGCCAGCGGTTCAAGGTACAATCAGCCCCAGCATTTT.

The J gene is TRBJ2-3, the V gene TRBV30; no firm D call. Trimming took off 2 bases at V and 2 bases at J, with 20 bases between the two ends. CDR3 length: 17 residues. Germline assignment: CDR1 GTSNPN and CDR2 SVGIG (reference sequence). For the CDR3, the DNA is TGTGCCTGGAGTTACCGTGGCCCCTTATTCGACACAGATACGCAGTATTTT. Translating gives CAWSYRGPLFDTDTQYF.

This clonotype was found once. Likely a read error: the CDR3 ends without its conserved phenylalanine or tryptophan. The chain carries TRBV19 and TRBJ2-7; 10 bases line up with TRBD1. The CDR3 runs to 13 residues. Germline-derived CDR1 and CDR2 are LNHDA and SQIVND (reference sequence). V lost 9 bases and J lost 5; bases outside the gene matches: 7. This CDR3 is CASETTGGNEQYY. Written as DNA, the CDR3 is TGTGCCAGCGAAACGACAGGGGGCAACGAGCAGTACTAC.